What follows are 2 T cell receptor beta chains derived from one specimen sequenced in a study of CD8 T cells in ankylosing spondylitis. One entry per CDR3 protein, called by TCRdb with MiXCR from the 5' RACE reads. Of about 160,000 distinct CDR3 sequences detected, around 20% appear once; the ten largest clones hold approximately 7.6%. Sequencing input: blood, either unsorted or a sorted T cell fraction (not recorded which). The receptors here all came from a male donor with ankylosing spondylitis or in good health (not recorded which).

The chain has TRBV29-1 and TRBJ1-1; 11 bases fit TRBD1. V shed 7 bases and J 0 bases; nucleotides not matched to a gene: 10. Germline CDR1 and CDR2: SQVTM and ANQGSEA. This CDR3 has 16 residues. In nucleotides, the CDR3 is TGCAGCGCCAGGACAGGGGGCATCTTAATGAACACTGAAGCTTTCTTT. It encodes CSARTGGILMNTEAFF. The whole variable domain, remainder taken from reference TRBV29-1 and TRBJ1-1, is SAVISQKPSRDICQRGTSLTIQCQVDSQVTMMFWYRQQPGQSLTLIATANQGSEATYESGFVIDKFPISRPNLTFSTLTVSNMSPEDSSIYLCSARTGGILMNTEAFFGQGTRLTVV.

The sample holds many counts of this clonotype. The chain is built from TRBV29-1 and TRBJ1-2; D uncertain. The CDR3 totals 12 residues. Germline V gives CDR1 SQVTM, CDR2 ANQGSEA. V lost 7 bases to trimming and J lost 6 bases, with 15 bases between them. CDR3 DNA: TGCAGCGCGGCCGAGGTCCAGGATGGCTACACCTTC. Translated, it gives CSAAEVQDGYTF.